This entry lists 2 T cell receptor beta chains sequenced from one sample in a study of blood T cell repertoires in COVID-19. Repertoires were generated with immunoSEQ multiplex PCR, while TCRdb's copy carries only in-frame clones and drops some. The sample contains around 75,000 clones, under 85% of which appear only once. Sequencing was carried out using peripheral blood. These receptors were collected from a man between 50 and 59 years old with COVID-19, enrolled during active disease.

This chain connects TRBV5-3 to TRBJ2-2, with D possibly matching TRBD2 (5 bases). TRBV5-3 is sorted into the ORF group, with uncertain function. CDR3 length equals 13 residues. V lost 4 bases and J lost 4, with 8 bases in between. For the CDR3, the DNA is TGTGCCAGAAGCCACCGGGGCACCGGGGAGCTGTTTTTT. Protein sequence: CARSHRGTGELFF.

The chain joins TRBV27 to TRBJ2-7; 7 nucleotides line up with TRBD1. J gave up 5 bases and V 5 bases, and 3 bases lay outside the gene matches. Germline CDR1 is MNHEY and CDR2 is SMNVEV (reference sequence). The CDR3 runs to 12 residues. CDR3 in DNA: TGTGCCAGCAGTATACAGGGGAACGAGCAGTACTTC. Protein: CASSIQGNEQYF.